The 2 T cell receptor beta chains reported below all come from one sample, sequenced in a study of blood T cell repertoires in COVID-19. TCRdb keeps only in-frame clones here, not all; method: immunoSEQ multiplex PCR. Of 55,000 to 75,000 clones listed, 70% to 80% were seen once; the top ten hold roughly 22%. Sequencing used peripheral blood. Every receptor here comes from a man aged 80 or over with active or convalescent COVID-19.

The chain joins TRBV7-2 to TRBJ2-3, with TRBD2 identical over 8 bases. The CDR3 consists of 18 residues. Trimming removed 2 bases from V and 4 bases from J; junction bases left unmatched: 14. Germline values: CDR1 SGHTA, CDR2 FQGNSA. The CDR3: CASSLIRQIAGWSDTQYF. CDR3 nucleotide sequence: TGTGCCAGCAGCTTAATTCGCCAGATAGCGGGATGGTCAGATACGCAGTATTTT.

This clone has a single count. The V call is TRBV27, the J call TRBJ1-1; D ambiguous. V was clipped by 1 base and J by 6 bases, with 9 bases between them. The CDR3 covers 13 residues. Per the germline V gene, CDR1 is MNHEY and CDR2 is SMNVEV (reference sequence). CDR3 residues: CASSLYSTAEAFF. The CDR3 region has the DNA TGTGCCAGCAGTTTATATTCAACTGCTGAAGCTTTCTTT.